This TCR beta chain derives from a study of a mutant IDH1 vaccine in newly diagnosed glioma. Study details: Therapy received beforehand was radiotherapy, temozolomide, or both, with most patients given both. Study-level results: Pseudoprogression seemed unrelated to changes in top peripheral T cell clonotypes.

V lost 0 bases, J lost 5 bases, and 1 base stayed unmatched. Germline CDR1 reads LNHNV; CDR2 reads YYDKDF (reference sequence). This CDR3 comprises 14 residues. The time point here: week 35, safety follow-up. Alongside topical imiquimod, each dose of vaccine comprised 300 ug of mutant IDH1 20-mer peptide. The donors' diagnosis was new WHO grade 3 or 4 astrocytoma that was IDH1-mutant and ATRX-lost. About this clone itself: Its antigen remains unknown.

Clones were read by immunoSEQ multiplex PCR, and TCRdb kept only the in-frame ones, dropping some. The sample carries tens of thousands of clones, around 84% recorded once. V and J are TRBV15 and TRBJ2-5, with 9 bases matching TRBD2. The TCR comes from a woman between 18 and 29 years old with glioma. The sequenced sample was PBMCs, obtained from a glioma patient whose treatment included an IDH1 peptide vaccine. This CDR3 is CATSRDLAGETQYF. The CDR3 nucleotides are TGTGCCACCAGCAGAGATCTAGCGGGGGAGACCCAGTACTTC.